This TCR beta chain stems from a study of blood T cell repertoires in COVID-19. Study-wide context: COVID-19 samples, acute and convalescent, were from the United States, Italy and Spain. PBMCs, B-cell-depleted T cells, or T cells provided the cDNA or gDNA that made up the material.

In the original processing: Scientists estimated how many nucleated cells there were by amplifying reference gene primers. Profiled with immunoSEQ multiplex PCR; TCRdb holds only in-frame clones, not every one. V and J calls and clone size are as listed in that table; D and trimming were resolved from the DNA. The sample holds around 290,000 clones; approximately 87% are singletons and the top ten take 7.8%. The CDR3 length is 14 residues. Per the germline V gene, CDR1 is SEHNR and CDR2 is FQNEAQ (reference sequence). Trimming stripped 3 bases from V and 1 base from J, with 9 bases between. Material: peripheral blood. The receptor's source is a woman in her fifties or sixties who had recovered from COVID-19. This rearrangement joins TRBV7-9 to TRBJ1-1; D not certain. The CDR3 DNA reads TGTGCCAGCAGCTTCGGGTCCGAGAACACTGAAGCTTTCTTT. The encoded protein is CASSFGSENTEAFF.